The 26 T cell receptor beta chains given below trace back to one sample, sequenced in a study of T cell responses to AZD1222 COVID-19 vaccine. The protocol was immunoSEQ multiplex PCR, while the TCRdb copy is restricted to in-frame clones and leaves out a portion. The profile covers 120,000 or so clones, with approximately 85% appearing a single time and approximately 1.6% taken by the ten largest. The sample was peripheral blood, taken on day 0 of AZD1222 vaccination. The origin of the receptors is an adult in good health.

This clone was found once. The rearrangement joins TRBV18 to TRBJ1-1; D not resolved. The germline CDR1 and CDR2 sequences are KGHSH and LQKENI. The germline V and J ends were trimmed by 2 bases and 4 bases, with 11 bases remaining between them. The CDR3 extends over 14 amino acids. This CDR3 reads CASSPIGRGTEAFF. The DNA of the CDR3 is TGTGCCAGCTCACCAATAGGGCGAGGCACTGAAGCTTTCTTT.

The chain recombines TRBV11-2 with TRBJ2-7; D remains ambiguous. The germline V gene encodes CDR1 SGHAT and CDR2 FQNNGV. The ends were cut back, 5 bases at V and 3 bases at J, with 17 bases in the middle. The CDR3 extends over 15 amino acids. CDR3 nucleotides: TGTGCCAGCAGCCCTTCCCGGGTCGTGTTCTACGAGCAGTACTTC. It is translated as CASSPSRVVFYEQYF.

The chain uses TRBV3-1 (or the pseudogene TRBV3-2) and TRBJ2-1; tentatively, D is TRBD2 (5 bases). The V and J ends lost 4 bases and 7 bases respectively, with 11 bases between them. The length of the CDR3 is 13 residues. CDR1 is LGHDT, CDR2 YNNKEL, per germline (reference sequence). The CDR3 region is CASSPPAVNEQFF. The CDR3 DNA sequence: TGTGCCAGCAGCCCACCAGCGGTGAATGAGCAGTTCTTC.

CDR3 protein: CARGASARTNEKLFF. In nucleotides, the CDR3 is TGTGCCCGAGGGGCTTCGGCTAGAACTAATGAAAAACTGTTTTTT. The J gene is TRBJ1-4, the V gene TRBV9; tentative D call: TRBD1 (5 bases). Germline loops: CDR1 SGDLS, CDR2 YYNGEE. The CDR3 spans 15 residues. V was clipped by 10 bases and J by 1 base, with 17 bases between them.

This clone was seen only once. The chain joins TRBV18 to TRBJ2-7; the D is unclear. CDR3 size: 12 residues. The ends were cut back, 4 bases at V and 0 bases at J, with 4 bases in the middle. CDR1 is KGHSH, CDR2 LQKENI, per germline. The CDR3 DNA sequence: TGTGCCAGCTCACTCCTCTCCTACGAGCAGTACTTC. Its translation is CASSLLSYEQYF.

This chain uses TRBV5-6 with TRBJ1-1, with D perhaps matching TRBD1 (5 bases). Trimming took 1 base from V and 1 from J, leaving 5 bases between them. Per germline, CDR1 SGHDT and CDR2 YYEEEE. The CDR3 sequence is 13 residues long. The CDR3: CASSLQGNTEAFF. CDR3 DNA sequence: TGTGCCAGCAGCTTGCAGGGGAACACTGAAGCTTTCTTT.

The gene calls are TRBV11-2 and TRBJ2-1; 10 bases line up with TRBD2. This CDR3 has 16 amino acids. Germline CDR1 is SGHAT and CDR2 is FQNNGV. V trimming: 4 bases; J trimming: 3 bases; junction bases outside the gene matches: 6. This chain's CDR3 is CASSYLIAGGYNEQFF. The CDR3 DNA reads TGTGCCAGCAGCTACCTTATAGCGGGGGGCTACAATGAGCAGTTCTTC.

The chain couples TRBV30 to TRBJ2-5, with TRBD1 as a possible D gene (7 bases). V lost 0 bases, J lost 5 bases, and 28 bases lay in between. Germline-derived CDR1 and CDR2 are GTSNPN and SVGIG (reference sequence). This CDR3 spans 19 amino acids. Written as DNA, the CDR3 is TGTGCCTGGAGTGTTTTATACAAGGCGGGACAGCCAACCGGGGAGACCCAGTACTTC. Translating gives CAWSVLYKAGQPTGETQYF.

This rearrangement joins TRBV7-2 to TRBJ2-2, with D possibly TRBD1 on 6 matching bases. Germline CDR1 is SGHTA and CDR2 is FQGNSA. V was cut by 5 bases and J by 0 bases, with 10 bases left in between. The CDR3 covers 15 residues. The CDR3 DNA reads TGTGCCAGCAGCCGGACAGTCGCGAACACCGGGGAGCTGTTTTTT. This codes for CASSRTVANTGELFF.

This rearrangement joins TRBV7-9 to TRBJ1-2; no definite D call. Germline values: CDR1 SEHNR, CDR2 FQNEAQ (reference sequence). The CDR3 has 12 amino acids. The CDR3 reads CAQLETNYGYTF. CDR3 bases: TGTGCTCAGTTAGAAACTAACTATGGCTACACCTTC.

The chain uses TRBV18 and TRBJ2-7; D not resolved. Trimming removed 1 base from V and 2 bases from J, with 12 bases in between. The CDR3 has 15 amino acids. Germline CDR1 is KGHSH and CDR2 is LQKENI. The CDR3 loop reads CASSPRVGIAYEQYF. Written as DNA, the CDR3 is TGTGCCAGCTCACCACGGGTGGGGATTGCCTACGAGCAGTACTTC.

This rearrangement joins TRBV27 to TRBJ1-4; no clear D. Trimming pared 0 bases from V and 7 bases from J, leaving 12 bases between. The CDR3 consists of 15 residues. Per germline, CDR1 MNHEY and CDR2 SMNVEV (reference sequence). The CDR3 coding sequence is TGTGCCAGCAGTTTATCAAACAAGGATCTTGAAAAACTGTTTTTT. Protein: CASSLSNKDLEKLFF.

The chain joins TRBV10-1 to TRBJ2-3, with D possibly TRBD1 on 5 matching bases. The CDR3 has 14 amino acids. With 8 bases removed from V and 2 bases from J, the gap between germline ends came to 14 bases. The germline V gene has CDR1 WNHNN and CDR2 SYGVQD (reference sequence). The CDR3 reads CASRRRGDTDTQYF. The CDR3 DNA follows: TGCGCCAGCCGCCGTAGGGGCGACACAGATACGCAGTATTTT.

V gene TRBV4-2 combines with J gene TRBJ1-5; D possibly corresponds to TRBD1 (5 bases). V was cut by 0 bases and J by 0 bases, with 18 bases left in between. CDR1 is LGHNA, CDR2 YNFKEQ, per germline. This CDR3 comprises 19 residues. The CDR3 spells CASSQDLRGPHLSNQPQHF. The CDR3 nucleotides read TGTGCCAGCAGCCAAGATCTCCGGGGACCCCACCTTAGCAATCAGCCCCAGCATTTT.

The chain recombines TRBV29-1 with TRBJ1-2, with 7 bases that match TRBD1. The length of the CDR3 is 16 residues. Germline CDR1 is SQVTM and CDR2 is ANQGSEA. The trim removed 3 bases at V and 5 bases at J, leaving 15 bases unmatched. In DNA form, the CDR3 reads TGCAGCGTTGATAAGAAGGGGGCGGGATTACAATATGGCTACACCTTC. Translated: CSVDKKGAGLQYGYTF.

V usage is TRBV4-3 and J usage is TRBJ2-2; D is possibly TRBD1 or TRBD2 (6 bases each). The CDR3 runs 17 residues. CDR1 is LGHNA, CDR2 YSLEER, per germline. Trimming removed 4 bases from V and 0 bases from J, with 15 bases in between. CDR3 amino acids: CASSRGGGFSNTGELFF. The CDR3 coding sequence is TGCGCCAGCAGCCGCGGAGGGGGGTTCTCGAACACCGGGGAGCTGTTTTTT.

The chain joins TRBV29-1 to TRBJ1-2, with D perhaps TRBD1 (6 bases). Germline V CDR1 and CDR2: SQVTM, ANQGSEA. V lost 6 bases, J lost 8 bases, and 19 bases lay in between. The CDR3 sequence is 13 residues long. Written as DNA, the CDR3 is TGCAGCGTCGTCGGACAGACCTCTGGAGGCTACACCTTC. This sequence encodes CSVVGQTSGGYTF.

The rearrangement joins TRBV11-2 to TRBJ1-1; no clear D gene. V shed 4 bases and J shed 1 base, with 7 bases lying between them. Germline lookup yields CDR1 SGHAT and CDR2 FQNNGV. CDR3 length: 13 residues. The CDR3 nucleotides read TGTGCCAGCAGCTCTAACACGAACACTGAAGCTTTCTTT. Translation gives CASSSNTNTEAFF.

A note on this clone: A single base separates this from a much larger clone, so it may be a read error. The CDR3 loop reads CASSWTDTQYF. CDR3 in DNA: TGTGCCAGCAGCTGGACAGATACGCAGTATTTT. The chain links TRBV7-9 to TRBJ2-3; D is unclear. The CDR3 loop spans 11 amino acids. Germline lookup yields CDR1 SEHNR and CDR2 FQNEAQ (reference sequence). V was trimmed by 4 bases and J by 3 bases, leaving 2 bases between them. Supplemented by reference TRBV7-9 and TRBJ2-3, the full variable domain reads DTGVSQNPRHKITKRGQNVTFRCDPISEHNRLYWYRQTLGQGPEFLTYFQNEAQLEKSRLLSDRFSAERPKGSFSTLEIQRTEQGDSAMYLCASSWTDTQYFGPGTRLTVL.

The chain's CDR3 is CASSLVETQYF. For the CDR3, the DNA is TGTGCCAGCAGCTTAGTTGAGACCCAGTACTTC. The chain uses TRBV11-1 and TRBJ2-5, with no clear D. The CDR3 totals 11 residues. The germline gives CDR1 SGHAT, CDR2 FQDESV (reference sequence). Trimming took off 1 base at V and 5 bases at J, with 2 bases between the two ends.

This clone has more than one count but fewer than ten. The chain uses TRBV15 and TRBJ1-5; unclear D gene. Germline loops: CDR1 LNHNV, CDR2 YYDKDF (reference sequence). Trimming shortened V by 1 base and J by 4 bases, and 11 bases separated the two germline ends. This CDR3 is built from 15 residues. The chain's CDR3 is CATSRGGRDNQPQHF. The CDR3 bases are TGTGCCACCAGCAGAGGTGGGCGGGATAATCAGCCCCAGCATTTT.

By proportion, this clone is medium-sized. This rearrangement joins TRBV23-1 to TRBJ1-2; 7 bases line up with TRBD1. TRBV23-1 is treated as an ORF (open reading frame) with a function not yet certain. The trim removed 4 bases at V and 6 bases at J, leaving 20 bases unmatched. The CDR3 loop spans 18 amino acids. Written as DNA, the CDR3 is TGCGCCAGCAGTCCCTTAAAATCAGATGGGACAGAGAGCCATGGCTACACCTTC. Protein sequence: CASSPLKSDGTESHGYTF.

The rearrangement joins TRBV27 to TRBJ2-2; 9 nucleotides match TRBD1. The CDR3 has 13 amino acids. Germline V lookup: CDR1 MNHEY, CDR2 SMNVEV (reference sequence). V shed 2 bases and J 13 bases; nucleotides not matched to a gene: 5. The CDR3 DNA is TGTGCCAGCAGTTTAGGGGGACAGGGCAGGCTGTTTTTT. It specifies CASSLGGQGRLFF.

V gene TRBV29-1 combines with J gene TRBJ1-4; 7 nucleotides align to TRBD1. Germline CDR1 SQVTM, CDR2 ANQGSEA. Trimming at V came to 6 bases and at J to 1 base, leaving 8 bases not matched to a gene. This CDR3 has 15 amino acids. CDR3 sequence (DNA): TGCAGCGTCGGTACCACAGGGGTAACTAATGAAAAACTGTTTTTT. Amino acids: CSVGTTGVTNEKLFF.

The chain links TRBV10-2 to TRBJ2-5; D is ambiguous. From germline, CDR1 is WSHSY and CDR2 SAAADI. The CDR3 has 14 amino acids. V was shortened by 0 bases and J by 7 bases, with 12 bases between the two germline ends. In nucleotides, the CDR3 is TGCGCCAGCAGTGAGTCCGGAACCAAGATGACCCAGTACTTC. Its translation: CASSESGTKMTQYF.

The rearrangement links TRBV24-1 to TRBJ1-4; 10 nucleotides line up with TRBD1. Looked up from germline, CDR1 is KGHDR and CDR2 is SFDVKD. V gave up 3 bases and J gave up 4 bases; unmatched junction bases: 7. The CDR3 is 17 amino acids. CDR3 sequence reads: CATSDTSGTGDNEKLFF. The CDR3 DNA follows: TGTGCCACCAGTGATACCTCCGGGACAGGGGATAATGAAAAACTGTTTTTT.